Described below is a single TCR beta chain sequence and its context. This sample is part of a study of blood T cell repertoires in COVID-19. The germline V gene has CDR1 SGDLS and CDR2 YYNGEE. J lost 9 bases, V lost 3 bases, and 12 bases had no gene match. The CDR3 has 15 residues. Cohort 3 donors were reported recovered after two negative PCRs, clearance, or symptom resolution. The data were produced by immunoSEQ multiplex PCR, yet TCRdb's version contains in-frame clones alone and is incomplete. The sample carries more than 300,000 clones, under 95% recorded once. This receptor was obtained from a woman aged 25 to 39 who had recovered from COVID-19. The chain combines TRBV9 with TRBJ2-1; 7 bases are shared with TRBD2. The sample consisted of PBMCs or T cells enriched from blood (not recorded which). CDR3 residues: CASSALGLSGGEQFF. The CDR3 bases are TGTGCCAGCAGCGCCTTAGGACTCTCGGGGGGTGAGCAGTTCTTC.